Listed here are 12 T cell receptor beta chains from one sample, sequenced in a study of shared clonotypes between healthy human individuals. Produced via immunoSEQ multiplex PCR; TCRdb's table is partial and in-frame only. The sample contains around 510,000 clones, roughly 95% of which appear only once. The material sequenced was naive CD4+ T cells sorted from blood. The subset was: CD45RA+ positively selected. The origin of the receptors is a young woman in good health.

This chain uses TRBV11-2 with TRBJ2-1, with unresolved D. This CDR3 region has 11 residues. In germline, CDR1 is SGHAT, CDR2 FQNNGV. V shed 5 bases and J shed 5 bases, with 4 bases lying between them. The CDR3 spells CASSRNNEQFF. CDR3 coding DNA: TGTGCCAGCAGCCGGAACAATGAGCAGTTCTTC.

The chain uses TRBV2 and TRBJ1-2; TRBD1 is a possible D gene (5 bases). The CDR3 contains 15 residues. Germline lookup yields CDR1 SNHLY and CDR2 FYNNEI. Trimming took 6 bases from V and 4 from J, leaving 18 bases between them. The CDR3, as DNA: TGTGCCAGCAGAGGGACCGAGAAGAGACTCTATGGCTACACCTTC. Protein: CASRGTEKRLYGYTF.

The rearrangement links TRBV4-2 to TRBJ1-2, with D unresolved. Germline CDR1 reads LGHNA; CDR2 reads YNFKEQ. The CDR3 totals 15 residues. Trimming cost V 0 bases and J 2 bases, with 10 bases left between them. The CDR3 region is CASSQDLRKNYGYTF. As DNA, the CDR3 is TGTGCCAGCAGCCAAGATCTGAGGAAGAACTATGGCTACACCTTC.

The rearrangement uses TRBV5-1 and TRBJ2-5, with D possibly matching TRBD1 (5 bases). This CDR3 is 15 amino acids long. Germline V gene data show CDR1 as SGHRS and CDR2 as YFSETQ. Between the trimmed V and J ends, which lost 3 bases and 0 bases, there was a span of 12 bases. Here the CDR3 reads CASSSATANQETQYF. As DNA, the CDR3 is TGCGCCAGCAGCTCTGCGACAGCGAACCAAGAGACCCAGTACTTC.

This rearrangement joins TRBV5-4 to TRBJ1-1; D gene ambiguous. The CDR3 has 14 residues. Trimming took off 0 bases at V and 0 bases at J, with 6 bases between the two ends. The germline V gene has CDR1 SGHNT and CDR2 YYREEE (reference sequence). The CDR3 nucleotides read TGTGCCAGCAGCTTGGACAACTTGAACACTGAAGCTTTCTTT. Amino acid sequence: CASSLDNLNTEAFF.

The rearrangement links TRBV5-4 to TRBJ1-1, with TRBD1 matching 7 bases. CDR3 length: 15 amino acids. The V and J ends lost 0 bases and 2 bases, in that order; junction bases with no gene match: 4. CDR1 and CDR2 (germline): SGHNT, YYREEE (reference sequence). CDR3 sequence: CASSLARGGNTEAFF. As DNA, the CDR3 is TGTGCCAGCAGCTTGGCCAGGGGGGGTAACACTGAAGCTTTCTTT.

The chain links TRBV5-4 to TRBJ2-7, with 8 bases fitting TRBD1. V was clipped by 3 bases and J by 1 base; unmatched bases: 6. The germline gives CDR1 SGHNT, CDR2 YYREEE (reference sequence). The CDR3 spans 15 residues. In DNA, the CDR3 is TGTGCCAGCAGCTATGACAGGGGTCGGTCCTACGAGCAGTACTTC. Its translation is CASSYDRGRSYEQYF.

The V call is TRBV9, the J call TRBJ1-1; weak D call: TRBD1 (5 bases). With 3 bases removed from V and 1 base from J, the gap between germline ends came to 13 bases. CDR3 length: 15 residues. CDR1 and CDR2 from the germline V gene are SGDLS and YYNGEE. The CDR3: CASSGLPGRNTEAFF. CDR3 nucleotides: TGTGCCAGCAGCGGACTCCCGGGACGGAACACTGAAGCTTTCTTT. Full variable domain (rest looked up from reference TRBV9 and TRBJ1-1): DSGVTQTPKHLITATGQRVTLRCSPRSGDLSVYWYQQSLDQGLQFLIQYYNGEERAKGNILERFSAQQFPDLHSELNLSSLELGDSALYFCASSGLPGRNTEAFFGQGTRLTVV.

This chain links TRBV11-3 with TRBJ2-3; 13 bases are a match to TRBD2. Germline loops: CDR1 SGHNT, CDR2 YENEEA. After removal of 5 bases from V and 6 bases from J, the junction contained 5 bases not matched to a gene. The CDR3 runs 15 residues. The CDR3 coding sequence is TGTGCCAGCAGCGCGGGACTAGCGGGATGGGATACGCAGTATTTT. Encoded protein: CASSAGLAGWDTQYF.

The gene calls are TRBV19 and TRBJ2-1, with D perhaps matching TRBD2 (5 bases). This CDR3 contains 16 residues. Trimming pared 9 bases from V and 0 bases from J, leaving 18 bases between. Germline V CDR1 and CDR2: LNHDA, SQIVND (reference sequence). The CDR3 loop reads CASLDGDEGSYNEQFF. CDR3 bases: TGTGCCAGCCTGGATGGGGATGAGGGCTCCTACAATGAGCAGTTCTTC.

CDR3 amino acids: CASSPGGRAGETQYF. The DNA for the CDR3 is TGTGCCAGCTCACCAGGCGGGAGGGCTGGAGAGACCCAGTACTTC. The chain joins TRBV18 to TRBJ2-5; TRBD2 matches 9 bases. Looked up from germline, CDR1 is KGHSH and CDR2 is LQKENI. The CDR3 is 15 amino acids. The V segment lost 2 bases and the J segment 4 bases; nucleotides outside the gene matches: 5.

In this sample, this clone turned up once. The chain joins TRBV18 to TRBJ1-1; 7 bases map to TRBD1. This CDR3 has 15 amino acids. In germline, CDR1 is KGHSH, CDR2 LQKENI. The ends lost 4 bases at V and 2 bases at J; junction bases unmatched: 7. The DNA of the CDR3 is TGTGCCAGCTCACGCATGGACAGGCTAAACACTGAAGCTTTCTTT. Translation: CASSRMDRLNTEAFF.